The next 19 T cell receptor beta chains were all read from a single sample in a study of cytomegalovirus exposure and HLA in healthy donors. Primers: 60 Vbeta forward and 13 Jbeta reverse. TCRdb's table, derived via immunoSEQ multiplex PCR, lists solely in-frame clones and lacks some. The sample includes some 110,000 clones, roughly three quarters of them seen just once. The sample consisted of PBMCs. The receptors stem from a man between 45 and 60 years old in good health and CMV-seropositive.

This chain connects TRBV5-4 to TRBJ2-2, with D perhaps matching TRBD1 (7 bases). The germline V gene has CDR1 SGHNT and CDR2 YYREEE (reference sequence). The V gene lost 4 bases and the J gene lost 1 base, with 14 bases spanning the gap. The CDR3 sequence is 16 residues long. CDR3: CASSPRRDRNTGELFF. As DNA, the CDR3 is TGTGCCAGCAGCCCTAGGAGGGACAGGAACACCGGGGAGCTGTTTTTT.

The V call is TRBV7-2, the J call TRBJ2-1, with TRBD2 identical over 7 bases. The CDR3 consists of 16 residues. Unmatched junction bases numbered 10, after V lost 5 bases and J lost 3 bases. Germline values: CDR1 SGHTA, CDR2 FQGNSA. The CDR3 protein is CASSLISGAGYNEQFF. DNA for the CDR3: TGTGCCAGCAGCCTGATAAGCGGGGCGGGCTACAATGAGCAGTTCTTC.

Only a few counts were recorded for this clone. The rearrangement links TRBV5-1 to TRBJ2-5; D remains unclear. V dropped 0 bases and J dropped 5 bases, with 17 bases sitting between them. The CDR3 runs to 16 residues. Looked up from germline, CDR1 is SGHRS and CDR2 is YFSETQ. In nucleotides, the CDR3 is TGCGCCAGCAGCTTGGCTTATATCCCTTCTCGGGAGACCCAGTACTTC. This sequence encodes CASSLAYIPSRETQYF.

This chain uses TRBV28 with TRBJ2-4, with a tentative D call TRBD2 (5 bases). The CDR3 totals 11 residues. The V end lost 11 bases, the J end lost 7 bases, and 12 bases lay between the germline ends. Germline assignment: CDR1 MDHEN and CDR2 SYDVKM. CDR3 sequence reads: CAYTEGNIQYF. DNA for the CDR3: TGTGCCTATACAGAGGGTAACATTCAGTACTTC.

The chain joins TRBV19 to TRBJ1-5; D uncertain. Trimming pared 6 bases from V and 4 bases from J, leaving 10 bases between. The germline CDR1 and CDR2 sequences are LNHDA and SQIVND (reference sequence). The CDR3 has 13 amino acids. The CDR3 DNA is TGTGCCAGTAGGCTAGGTACTAATCAGCCCCAGCATTTT. Its protein is CASRLGTNQPQHF.

The chain joins TRBV5-4 to TRBJ2-5, with 9 bases aligning to TRBD2. TRBJ2-7 matches the DNA end more closely, so the J call is doubtful. The CDR3 is 16 residues long. Per the germline V gene, CDR1 is SGHNT and CDR2 is YYREEE (reference sequence). CDR3 sequence reads: CASSLDGTSPPYEQYF. The CDR3 nucleotides are TGTGCCAGCAGCTTGGATGGGACTAGCCCTCCCTACGAGCAGTACTTC.

This clone was seen a few times. This chain joins TRBV6-6 and TRBJ1-1; TRBD1 matches at 8 bases. The CDR3 runs to 14 residues. From germline, CDR1 is MNHNY and CDR2 SVGAGI (reference sequence). J gave up 5 bases and V 4 bases, and 6 bases lay outside the gene matches. The CDR3 nucleotides are TGTGCCAGCAGTTGGGGACAGGCGGCGACTGAAGCTTTCTTT. It specifies CASSWGQAATEAFF.

The chain recombines TRBV14 with TRBJ2-5; TRBD2 aligns across 7 bases. Trimming removed 3 bases from V and 5 bases from J; junction bases left unmatched: 9. CDR1 is SGHDN, CDR2 FVKESK, per germline. This CDR3 region has 15 residues. CDR3 amino acids: CASSQKNGGMETQYF. CDR3 bases: TGTGCCAGCAGCCAGAAGAACGGGGGGATGGAGACCCAGTACTTC. The full variable domain, completed using reference TRBV14 and TRBJ2-5, is EAGVTQFPSHSVIEKGQTVTLRCDPISGHDNLYWYRRVMGKEIKFLLHFVKESKQDESGMPNNRFLAERTGGTYSTLKVQPAELEDSGVYFCASSQKNGGMETQYFGPGTRLLVL.

The chain carries TRBV25-1 and TRBJ1-6, with TRBD1 identical over 8 bases. The CDR3 has 16 amino acids. V lost 10 bases to trimming and J lost 13 bases; unmatched junction nucleotides: 21. Germline V gene sequence: CDR1 MGHDK, CDR2 SYGVNS. This chain's CDR3 is CATNGPGGCPRWPLHF. CDR3 DNA sequence: TGTGCCACTAACGGGCCAGGGGGCTGCCCAAGGTGGCCCCTCCACTTT.

This CDR3 is CASSPRGNSNQPQHF. CDR3 bases: TGTGCCAGCAGCCCCAGGGGCAATAGCAATCAGCCCCAGCATTTT. The gene calls are TRBV7-9 and TRBJ1-5, with D perhaps TRBD1 (6 bases). V was trimmed by 5 bases and J by 0 bases, leaving 11 bases between them. Germline V gene lookup returns CDR1 SEHNR and CDR2 FQNEAQ (reference sequence). This CDR3 region has 15 residues.

V gene TRBV7-6 combines with J gene TRBJ1-5; D uncertain. There are 15 residues in the CDR3. Germline CDR1 and CDR2: SGHVS and FNYEAQ. With 1 base removed from V and 6 bases from J, the gap between germline ends came to 13 bases. Here the CDR3 reads CASSLGRGQSQPQHF. CDR3 coding DNA: TGTGCCAGCAGCTTAGGTCGGGGTCAGTCTCAGCCCCAGCATTTT.

The V and J genes are TRBV7-6 and TRBJ1-1; D call uncertain. The length of the CDR3 is 14 residues. Germline CDR1 SGHVS, CDR2 FNYEAQ. The ends were cut back, 5 bases at V and 2 bases at J, with 12 bases in the middle. The CDR3 nucleotides read TGTGCCAGCAGCAATAACAACGAAAACACTGAAGCTTTCTTT. Amino acids: CASSNNNENTEAFF.

This clone has just a few counts. The chain recombines TRBV29-1 with TRBJ2-7; 7 bases map to TRBD1. The V gene's germline CDR1 is SQVTM and CDR2 ANQGSEA. With 5 bases clipped from V and 6 bases from J, the junction kept 7 bases outside the gene matches. This CDR3 has 12 amino acids. Here the CDR3 DNA reads TGCAGCGTTAGAGGGGACAGAGGCGAGCAGTACTTC. This translates into CSVRGDRGEQYF.

The V call is TRBV2, the J call TRBJ2-3; 8 bases are shared with TRBD2. With 6 bases clipped from V and 3 bases from J, the junction kept 5 bases outside the gene matches. Germline values: CDR1 SNHLY, CDR2 FYNNEI. The CDR3 is 14 amino acids. Written as DNA, the CDR3 is TGTGCCAGCAGACTAGCGGTAGAAACAGATACGCAGTATTTT. Protein product: CASRLAVETDTQYF.

The chain is built from TRBV7-2 and TRBJ2-1, with 9 nucleotides matching TRBD1. J was trimmed by 3 bases and V by 5 bases; bases with no gene match: 2. Germline V gene data show CDR1 as SGHTA and CDR2 as FQGNSA. CDR3 length: 14 residues. This chain's CDR3 is CASSPDRGYNEQFF. CDR3 nucleotide sequence: TGTGCCAGCAGCCCGGACAGGGGCTACAATGAGCAGTTCTTC.

The chain's CDR3 is CASSLIPGGGDNEQFF. The CDR3 region has the DNA TGCGCCAGCAGCTTGATTCCGGGCGGGGGCGACAATGAGCAGTTCTTC. The chain carries TRBV5-1 and TRBJ2-1; D is possibly TRBD2 (7 bases). Germline loops: CDR1 SGHRS, CDR2 YFSETQ. This CDR3 has 16 residues. V dropped 1 base and J dropped 5 bases, with 16 bases sitting between them.

Here the CDR3 reads CASSEGPGTGQPQHF. In DNA, the CDR3 is TGTGCCAGCAGTGAAGGACCGGGGACTGGCCAGCCCCAGCATTTT. This chain joins TRBV6-1 and TRBJ1-5; D might be TRBD1 (5 bases). The V end was cut by 1 base, the J end by 7 bases, with 14 bases between. There are 15 residues in the CDR3. From germline, CDR1 is MNHNS and CDR2 SASEGT.

J is TRBJ1-3 and V is TRBV7-9; TRBD1 might be the D (5 bases). This CDR3 is built from 12 residues. Trimming took off 4 bases at V and 8 bases at J, with 9 bases between the two ends. Germline loops: CDR1 SEHNR, CDR2 FQNEAQ (reference sequence). The CDR3 is CASSSVRDTIYF. The CDR3 DNA is TGTGCCAGCAGCTCAGTCAGGGACACCATATATTTT.

The DNA of the CDR3 is TGCGCCAGCAGCCAAGCGACAGGGGCTGGAAACACCATATATTTT. This translates into CASSQATGAGNTIYF. The gene calls are TRBV4-3 and TRBJ1-3; the match to TRBD1 covers 8 bases. Germline V gene data show CDR1 as LGHNA and CDR2 as YSLEER. The trim removed 1 base at V and 2 bases at J, leaving 1 base unmatched. The CDR3 has 15 residues.